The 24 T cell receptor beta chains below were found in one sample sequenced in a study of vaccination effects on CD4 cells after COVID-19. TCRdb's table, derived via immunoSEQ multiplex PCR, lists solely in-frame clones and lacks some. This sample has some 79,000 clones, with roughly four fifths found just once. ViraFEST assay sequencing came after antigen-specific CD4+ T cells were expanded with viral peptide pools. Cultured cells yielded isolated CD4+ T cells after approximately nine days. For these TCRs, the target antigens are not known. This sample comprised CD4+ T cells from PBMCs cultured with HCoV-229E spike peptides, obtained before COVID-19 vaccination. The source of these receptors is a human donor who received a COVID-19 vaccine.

The DNA for the CDR3 is TGTGCCAGTAGTAGGGAACGCGCGGAGGCCGCTTTCTTT. Translating it yields CASSRERAEAAFF. The chain has TRBV19 and TRBJ1-1, with no clear D. Germline V gives CDR1 LNHDA, CDR2 SQIVND (reference sequence). V was shortened by 4 bases and J by 11 bases, with 17 bases between the two germline ends. This CDR3 has 13 amino acids.

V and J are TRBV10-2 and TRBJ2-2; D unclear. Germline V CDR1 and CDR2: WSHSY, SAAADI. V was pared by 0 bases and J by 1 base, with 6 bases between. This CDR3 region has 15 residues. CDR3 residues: CASSESGRNTGELFF. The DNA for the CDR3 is TGCGCCAGCAGTGAGTCGGGCAGGAACACCGGGGAGCTGTTTTTT.

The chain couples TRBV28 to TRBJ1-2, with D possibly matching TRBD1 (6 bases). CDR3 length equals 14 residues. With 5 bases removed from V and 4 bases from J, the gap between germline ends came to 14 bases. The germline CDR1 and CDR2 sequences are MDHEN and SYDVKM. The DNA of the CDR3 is TGTGCCAGCAGTGACCTGACAGGTAGCTATGGCTACACCTTC. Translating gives CASSDLTGSYGYTF.

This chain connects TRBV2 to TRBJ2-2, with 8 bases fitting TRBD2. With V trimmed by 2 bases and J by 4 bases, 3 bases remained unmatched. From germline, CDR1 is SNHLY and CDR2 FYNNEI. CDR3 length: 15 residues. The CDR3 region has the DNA TGTGCCAGCAGTGAAATTAGCGGGGCCACCGGGGAGCTGTTTTTT. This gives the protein CASSEISGATGELFF.

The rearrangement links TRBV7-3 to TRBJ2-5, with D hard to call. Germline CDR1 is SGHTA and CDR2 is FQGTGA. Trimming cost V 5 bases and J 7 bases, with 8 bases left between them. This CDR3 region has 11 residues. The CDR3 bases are TGTGCCAGCAGCCGTGGTGGGACCCAGTACTTC. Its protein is CASSRGGTQYF.

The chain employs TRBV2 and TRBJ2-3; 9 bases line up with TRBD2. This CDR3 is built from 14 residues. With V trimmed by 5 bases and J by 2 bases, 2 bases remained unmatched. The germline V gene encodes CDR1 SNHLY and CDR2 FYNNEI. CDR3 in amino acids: CASSIAGATDTQYF. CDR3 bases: TGTGCCAGCAGTATAGCGGGGGCCACAGATACGCAGTATTTT.

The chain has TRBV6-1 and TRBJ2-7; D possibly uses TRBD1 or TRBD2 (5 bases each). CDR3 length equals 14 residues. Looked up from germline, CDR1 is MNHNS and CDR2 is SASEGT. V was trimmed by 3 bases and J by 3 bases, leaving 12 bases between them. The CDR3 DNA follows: TGTGCCAGCAGTGATTACCGGGGCCGCTACGAGCAGTACGTC. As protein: CASSDYRGRYEQYV.

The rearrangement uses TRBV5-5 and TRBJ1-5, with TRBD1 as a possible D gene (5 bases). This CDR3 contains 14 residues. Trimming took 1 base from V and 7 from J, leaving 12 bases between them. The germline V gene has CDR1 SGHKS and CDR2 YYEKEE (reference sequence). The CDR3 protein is CASSLNAGNQPQHF. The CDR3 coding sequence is TGTGCCAGCAGCTTGAACGCAGGGAACCAGCCCCAGCATTTT. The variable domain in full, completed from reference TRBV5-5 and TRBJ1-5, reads DAGVTQSPTHLIKTRGQQVTLRCSPISGHKSVSWYQQVLGQGPQFIFQYYEKEERGRGNFPDRFSARQFPNYSSELNVNALLLGDSALYLCASSLNAGNQPQHFGDGTRLSIL.

The CDR3 coding sequence is TGTGCCTGGAGTGATGCACCGGGGGCGGCTTCGGATCAAGAGACCCAGTACTTC. Translation gives CAWSDAPGAASDQETQYF. J is TRBJ2-5 and V is TRBV30; either TRBD1 or TRBD2 may supply D (6 bases each). The germline V and J ends were trimmed by 1 base and 2 bases, with 23 bases remaining between them. Germline CDR1 GTSNPN, CDR2 SVGIG (reference sequence). The CDR3 spans 18 residues.

The CDR3 here is CASSYDSNEKLFF. The CDR3 DNA reads TGTGCCAGCAGTTACGACAGCAATGAAAAACTGTTTTTT. The chain recombines TRBV6-5 with TRBJ1-4; possibly TRBD1 for D (5 bases). Per germline, CDR1 MNHEY and CDR2 SVGAGI. The CDR3 sequence is 13 residues long. The V gene lost 2 bases and the J gene lost 5 bases, with 6 bases spanning the gap.

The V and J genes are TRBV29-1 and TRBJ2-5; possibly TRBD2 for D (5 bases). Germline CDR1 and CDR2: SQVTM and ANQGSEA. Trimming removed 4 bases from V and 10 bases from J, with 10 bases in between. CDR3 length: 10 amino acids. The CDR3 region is CSVVVRGQYF. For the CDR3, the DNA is TGCAGCGTTGTTGTACGGGGCCAGTACTTC. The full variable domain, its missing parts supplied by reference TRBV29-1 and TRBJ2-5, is SAVISQKPSRDICQRGTSLTIQCQVDSQVTMMFWYRQQPGQSLTLIATANQGSEATYESGFVIDKFPISRPNLTFSTLTVSNMSPEDSSIYLCSVVVRGQYFGPGTRLLVL.

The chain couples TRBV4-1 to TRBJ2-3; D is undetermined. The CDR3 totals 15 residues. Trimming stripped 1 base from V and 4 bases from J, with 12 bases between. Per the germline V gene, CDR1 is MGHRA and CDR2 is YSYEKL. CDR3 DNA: TGCGCCAGCAGCCAAGTTGCGCCCGCGTCAGATACGCAGTATTTT. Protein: CASSQVAPASDTQYF.

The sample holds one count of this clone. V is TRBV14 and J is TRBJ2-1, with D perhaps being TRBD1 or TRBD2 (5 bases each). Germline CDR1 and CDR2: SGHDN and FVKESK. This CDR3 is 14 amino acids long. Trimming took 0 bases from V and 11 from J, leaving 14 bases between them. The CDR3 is CASSQDLERGQQFF. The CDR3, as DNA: TGTGCCAGCAGCCAAGATCTTGAGAGGGGCCAGCAGTTCTTC.

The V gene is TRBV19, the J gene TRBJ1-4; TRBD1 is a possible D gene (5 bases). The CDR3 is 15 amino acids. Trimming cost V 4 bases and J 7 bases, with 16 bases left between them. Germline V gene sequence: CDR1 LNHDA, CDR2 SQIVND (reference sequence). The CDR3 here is CASSTTDTRGEKLFF. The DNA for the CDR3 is TGTGCCAGTAGTACGACGGACACAAGAGGTGAAAAACTGTTTTTT. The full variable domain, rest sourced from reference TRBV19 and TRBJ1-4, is DGGITQSPKYLFRKEGQNVTLSCEQNLNHDAMYWYRQDPGQGLRLIYYSQIVNDFQKGDIAEGYSVSREKKESFPLTVTSAQKNPTAFYLCASSTTDTRGEKLFFGSGTQLSVL.

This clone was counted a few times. CDR3 residues: CASSQPRGPNTEAFF. In DNA form, the CDR3 reads TGTGCCAGCAGCCAACCCAGGGGGCCGAACACTGAAGCTTTCTTT. This chain joins TRBV3-1 (or the pseudogene TRBV3-2) and TRBJ1-1; 8 positions match TRBD1. Trimming removed 2 bases from V and 1 base from J; junction bases left unmatched: 3. CDR3 size: 15 residues. Germline V gene data show CDR1 as LGHDT and CDR2 as YNNKEL (reference sequence).

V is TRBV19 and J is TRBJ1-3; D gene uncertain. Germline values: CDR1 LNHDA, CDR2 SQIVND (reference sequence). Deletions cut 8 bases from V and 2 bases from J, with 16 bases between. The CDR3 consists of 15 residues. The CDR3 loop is CASALSASPGNTIYF. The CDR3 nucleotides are TGTGCCAGTGCCCTGAGTGCGAGTCCTGGAAACACCATATATTTT.

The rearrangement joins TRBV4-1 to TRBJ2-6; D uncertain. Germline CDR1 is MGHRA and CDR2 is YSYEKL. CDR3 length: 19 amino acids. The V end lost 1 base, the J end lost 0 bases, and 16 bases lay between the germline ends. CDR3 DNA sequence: TGCGCCAGCAGCCAAGTTATGACCGGATGGCGCTCTGGGGCCAACGTCCTGACTTTC. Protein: CASSQVMTGWRSGANVLTF.

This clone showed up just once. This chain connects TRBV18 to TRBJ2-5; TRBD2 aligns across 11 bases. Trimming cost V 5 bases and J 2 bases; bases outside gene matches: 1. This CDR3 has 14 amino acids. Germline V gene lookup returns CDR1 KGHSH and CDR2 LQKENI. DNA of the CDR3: TGTGCCAGCTCAGGGACTAGCGGACAAGAGACCCAGTACTTC. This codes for CASSGTSGQETQYF.

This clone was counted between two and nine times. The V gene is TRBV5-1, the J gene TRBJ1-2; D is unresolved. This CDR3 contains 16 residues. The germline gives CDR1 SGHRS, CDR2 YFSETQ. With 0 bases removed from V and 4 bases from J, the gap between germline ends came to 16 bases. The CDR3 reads CASSLAFSRTVYGYTF. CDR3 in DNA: TGCGCCAGCAGCTTGGCATTCTCCAGGACCGTCTATGGCTACACCTTC.

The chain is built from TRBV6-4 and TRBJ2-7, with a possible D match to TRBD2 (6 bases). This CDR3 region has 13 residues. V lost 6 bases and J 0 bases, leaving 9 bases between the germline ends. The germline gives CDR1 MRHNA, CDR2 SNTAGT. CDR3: CASSDGSSYEQYV. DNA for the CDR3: TGTGCCAGCAGCGACGGGAGCTCCTACGAGCAGTACGTC.

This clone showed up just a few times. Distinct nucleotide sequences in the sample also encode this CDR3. CDR3 nucleotide sequence: TGTGCCTGGAGTGTACGGGAGACCCAGTACTTC. This translates into CAWSVRETQYF. This rearrangement joins TRBV30 to TRBJ2-5; D remains unclear. Germline V gene lookup returns CDR1 GTSNPN and CDR2 SVGIG (reference sequence). Trimming took 0 bases from V and 5 from J, leaving 4 bases between them. The CDR3 runs to 11 residues.

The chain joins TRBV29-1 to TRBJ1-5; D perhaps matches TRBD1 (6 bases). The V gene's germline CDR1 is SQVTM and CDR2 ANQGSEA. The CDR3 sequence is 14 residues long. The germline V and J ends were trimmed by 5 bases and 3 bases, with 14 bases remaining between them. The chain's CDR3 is CSVTSGTLNQPQHF. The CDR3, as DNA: TGCAGCGTTACCTCCGGGACACTCAATCAGCCCCAGCATTTT.

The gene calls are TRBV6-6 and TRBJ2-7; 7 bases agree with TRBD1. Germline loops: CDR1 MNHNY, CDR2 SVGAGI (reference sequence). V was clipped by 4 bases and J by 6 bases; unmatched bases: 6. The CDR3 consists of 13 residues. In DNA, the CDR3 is TGTGCCAGCAGTTTGACAGGGTGGGGCGAGCAGTACGTC. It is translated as CASSLTGWGEQYV.

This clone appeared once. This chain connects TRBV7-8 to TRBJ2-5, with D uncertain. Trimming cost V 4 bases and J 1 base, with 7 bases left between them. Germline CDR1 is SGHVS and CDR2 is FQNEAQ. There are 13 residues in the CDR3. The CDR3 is CASSWTFQETQYF. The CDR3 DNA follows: TGTGCCAGCAGCTGGACCTTCCAAGAGACCCAGTACTTC.